Below, 15 T cell receptor beta chains from the same sample are listed, as sequenced in a study of blood T cell repertoires in COVID-19. Profiling relied on immunoSEQ multiplex PCR, and the TCRdb table lists in-frame clones only, not all of them. The table has about 110,000 clones, roughly 88% seen once. Sample: peripheral blood. Receptors were obtained from a human donor in a cohort sampled during active COVID-19.

This clone was seen a handful of times. The chain has TRBV18 and TRBJ2-3; TRBD2 might be the D (6 bases). V was clipped by 2 bases and J by 2 bases, with 8 bases between them. The CDR3 spans 14 residues. Per germline, CDR1 KGHSH and CDR2 LQKENI. CDR3 sequence reads: CASSPKLATDTQYF. The CDR3 DNA is TGTGCCAGCTCACCAAAACTAGCCACAGATACGCAGTATTTT.

This clone came up a few times. The chain joins TRBV10-3 to TRBJ1-2, with TRBD1 matching over 7 bases. J was trimmed by 5 bases and V by 3 bases; bases with no gene match: 6. CDR3 length: 14 residues. Germline V lookup: CDR1 ENHRY, CDR2 SYGVKD. CDR3 sequence: CAISDRGSLYGYTF. As DNA, the CDR3 is TGTGCCATCAGTGACAGGGGGAGCCTTTATGGCTACACCTTC.

This clone has only one observation. The rearrangement joins TRBV7-9 to TRBJ2-1; 9 bases line up with TRBD2. Trimming cost V 3 bases and J 5 bases; bases outside gene matches: 5. This CDR3 region has 15 residues. In germline, CDR1 is SEHNR, CDR2 FQNEAQ (reference sequence). The CDR3 coding sequence is TGTGCCAGCAGCTTTAGCGGGAGCGTCGACAATGAGCAGTTCTTC. Its translation: CASSFSGSVDNEQFF.

V gene TRBV11-2 combines with J gene TRBJ2-7; the match to TRBD1 covers 8 bases. The trim removed 1 base at V and 7 bases at J, leaving 6 bases unmatched. CDR1 and CDR2 from the germline V gene are SGHAT and FQNNGV. The CDR3 is made up of 14 amino acids. The CDR3 sequence is CASSLGTGSNEQYF. Here the CDR3 DNA reads TGTGCCAGCAGCTTAGGGACAGGGTCGAATGAGCAGTACTTC.

The rearrangement links TRBV5-4 to TRBJ1-3; 12 bases are a match to TRBD1. The CDR3 covers 15 residues. Germline trimming cut 3 bases from V and 2 bases from J; bases unmatched to any gene: 0. Looked up from germline, CDR1 is SGHNT and CDR2 is YYREEE (reference sequence). In DNA form, the CDR3 reads TGTGCCAGCAGCTGGGACAGGGGGCCTGGAAACACCATATATTTT. It encodes CASSWDRGPGNTIYF. The full variable domain, in which reference TRBV5-4 and TRBJ1-3 provide the parts outside the CDR3, is ETGVTQSPTHLIKTRGQQVTLRCSSQSGHNTVSWYQQALGQGPQFIFQYYREEENGRGNFPPRFSGLQFPNYSSELNVNALELDDSALYLCASSWDRGPGNTIYFGEGSWLTVV.

This clone has a handful of counts. J is TRBJ1-5 and V is TRBV12-5, with D uncertain. Trimming stripped 5 bases from V and 4 bases from J, with 3 bases between. The germline V gene encodes CDR1 LGHNT and CDR2 FRNRAP. This CDR3 is built from 11 residues. Here the CDR3 reads CASGPNQPQHF. In DNA, the CDR3 is TGTGCTAGTGGTCCGAATCAGCCCCAGCATTTT.

This chain joins TRBV11-2 and TRBJ2-2, with 10 bases identical to TRBD2. The CDR3 runs to 16 residues. Germline values: CDR1 SGHAT, CDR2 FQNNGV. Trimming took 4 bases from V and 5 from J; bases not matched to a gene: 7. In nucleotides, the CDR3 is TGTGCCAGCAGCTCGGCTAGCGGGAGCGGTACCGGGGAGCTGTTTTTT. This translates into CASSSASGSGTGELFF.

The V and J genes are TRBV10-3 and TRBJ2-2, with a tentative D call TRBD1 (6 bases). This CDR3 has 15 residues. V lost 2 bases and J lost 4, with 11 bases in between. From germline, CDR1 is ENHRY and CDR2 SYGVKD. The CDR3 is CAISETGPPTGELFF. The CDR3, as DNA: TGTGCCATCAGTGAGACAGGGCCCCCCACCGGGGAGCTGTTTTTT.

CDR3: CASSLLSETGSGHEQYF. The CDR3 DNA reads as TGTGCCAGCAGCCTCCTTTCGGAGACAGGGTCCGGCCACGAGCAGTACTTC. V and J are TRBV7-6 and TRBJ2-7; 7 bases match TRBD1. J lost 5 bases, V lost 5 bases, and 18 bases had no gene match. This CDR3 is built from 17 residues. Germline V gene lookup returns CDR1 SGHVS and CDR2 FNYEAQ. The complete variable domain, with remaining parts taken from reference TRBV7-6 and TRBJ2-7, reads GAGVSQSPRYKVTKRGQDVALRCDPISGHVSLYWYRQALGQGPEFLTYFNYEAQQDKSGLPNDRFSAERPEGSISTLTIQRTEQRDSAMYRCASSLLSETGSGHEQYFGPGTRLTVT.

This clone was seen just once. V usage is TRBV19 and J usage is TRBJ1-5; D remains ambiguous. Per the germline V gene, CDR1 is LNHDA and CDR2 is SQIVND (reference sequence). Trimming stripped 7 bases from V and 0 bases from J, with 7 bases between. This CDR3 region has 13 residues. The CDR3 region is CASTRVSNQPQHF. DNA for the CDR3: TGTGCCAGTACACGGGTTAGCAATCAGCCCCAGCATTTT. The variable domain in full, completed from reference TRBV19 and TRBJ1-5, reads DGGITQSPKYLFRKEGQNVTLSCEQNLNHDAMYWYRQDPGQGLRLIYYSQIVNDFQKGDIAEGYSVSREKKESFPLTVTSAQKNPTAFYLCASTRVSNQPQHFGDGTRLSIL.

The rearrangement links TRBV24-1 to TRBJ2-5, with D unclear. CDR1 KGHDR and CDR2 SFDVKD come from the germline V gene. V was shortened by 0 bases and J by 2 bases, with 9 bases between the two germline ends. The CDR3 runs to 15 residues. Written as DNA, the CDR3 is TGTGCCACCAGTGATTTGACAGTAAATCAAGAGACCCAGTACTTC. Protein sequence: CATSDLTVNQETQYF.

This clone showed up just a few times. The chain employs TRBV24-1 and TRBJ2-1; the match to TRBD2 covers 8 bases. Per the germline V gene, CDR1 is KGHDR and CDR2 is SFDVKD. Trimming at V came to 7 bases and at J to 8 bases, leaving 6 bases not matched to a gene. The CDR3 has 13 amino acids. This CDR3 is CATSSGRFDEQFF. CDR3 sequence (DNA): TGTGCCACCAGCAGCGGGAGATTCGATGAGCAGTTCTTC.

The chain carries TRBV10-1 and TRBJ2-7; D is uncertain. The CDR3 extends over 13 amino acids. The germline CDR1 and CDR2 sequences are WNHNN and SYGVQD (reference sequence). Trimming left V 4 bases short and J 2 bases short, with 9 bases between. This CDR3 reads CASSGSPTYEQYF. The CDR3 bases are TGCGCCAGCAGTGGGAGCCCAACCTACGAGCAGTACTTC.

The chain combines TRBV7-9 with TRBJ2-1; perhaps TRBD2 as D (6 bases). CDR3 length equals 13 residues. Germline lookup yields CDR1 SEHNR and CDR2 FQNEAQ (reference sequence). The germline V and J ends were trimmed by 1 base and 10 bases, with 11 bases remaining between them. In DNA form, the CDR3 reads TGTGCCAGCAGCTTAGTCGCGGGGAGGGAGCAGTTCTTC. Residues: CASSLVAGREQFF.

The chain links TRBV2 to TRBJ2-1; 8 nucleotides align to TRBD2. The CDR3 has 17 amino acids. Per the germline V gene, CDR1 is SNHLY and CDR2 is FYNNEI. V shed 2 bases and J 9 bases; nucleotides not matched to a gene: 15. CDR3 nucleotide sequence: TGTGCCAGCAGTGAACGTCTTGGAAGCGGGAGTCAGGTTGAGCAGTTCTTC. Protein: CASSERLGSGSQVEQFF.